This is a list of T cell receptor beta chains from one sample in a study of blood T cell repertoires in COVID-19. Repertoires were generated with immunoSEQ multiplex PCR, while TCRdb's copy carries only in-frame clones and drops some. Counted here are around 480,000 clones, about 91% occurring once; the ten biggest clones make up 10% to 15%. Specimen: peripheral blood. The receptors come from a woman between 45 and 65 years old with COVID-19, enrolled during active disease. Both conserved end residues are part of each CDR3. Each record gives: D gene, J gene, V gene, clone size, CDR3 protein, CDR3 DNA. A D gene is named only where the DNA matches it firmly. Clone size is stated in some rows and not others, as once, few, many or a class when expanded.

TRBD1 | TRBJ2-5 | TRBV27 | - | CASSSQGSETQYF | TGTGCCAGCAGTTCACAGGGGTCGGAGACCCAGTACTTC
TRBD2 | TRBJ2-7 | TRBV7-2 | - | CASSLVAGGGYEQYF | TGTGCCAGCAGCTTAGTAGCGGGGGGAGGCTACGAGCAGTACTTC
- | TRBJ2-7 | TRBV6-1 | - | CASSEKAGDGEQYF | TGTGCCAGCAGTGAAAAGGCAGGGGACGGAGAGCAGTACTTC
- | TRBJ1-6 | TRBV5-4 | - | CASSLAWAGDSPLHF | TGTGCCAGCAGCTTGGCCTGGGCAGGGGATTCACCCCTCCACTTT
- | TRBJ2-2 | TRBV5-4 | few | CASTWWGGAGELFF | TGTGCCAGCACCTGGTGGGGGGGCGCCGGGGAGCTGTTTTTT
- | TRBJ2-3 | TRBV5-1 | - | CASSNLASTDTQYF | TGCGCCAGCAGCAATTTGGCCTCCACAGATACGCAGTATTTT
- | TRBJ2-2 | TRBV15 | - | CATSNSVTGELFF | TGTGCCACCAGCAATTCGGTCACCGGGGAGCTGTTTTTT
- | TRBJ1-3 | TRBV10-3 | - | CAIGTRSGNTIYF | TGTGCCATCGGGACACGATCTGGAAACACCATATATTTT
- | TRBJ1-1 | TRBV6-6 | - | CASSYSARGPPWEAFF | TGTGCCAGCAGTTACTCGGCCAGGGGACCCCCCTGGGAAGCTTTCTTT
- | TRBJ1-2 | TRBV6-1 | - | CASSEAGANYGYTF | TGTGCCAGCAGTGAAGCGGGAGCTAACTATGGCTACACCTTC
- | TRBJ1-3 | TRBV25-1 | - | CASSNIGSSGNTIYF | TGTGCCAGCAGTAATATCGGGAGTTCTGGAAACACCATATATTTT
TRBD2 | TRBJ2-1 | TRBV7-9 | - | CASSLELAGGLNNEQFF | TGTGCCAGCAGCTTAGAACTAGCGGGGGGCCTGAACAATGAGCAGTTCTTC
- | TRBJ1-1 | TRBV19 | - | CASSIGGSEAFF | TGTGCCAGTAGTATAGGGGGCAGTGAAGCTTTCTTT
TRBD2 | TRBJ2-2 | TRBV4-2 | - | CASSLNAGAGGRATGELFF | TGTGCCAGCAGCCTCAACGCTGGCGCGGGGGGGCGGGCTACCGGGGAGCTGTTTTTT
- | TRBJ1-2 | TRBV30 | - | CAWSPGPEANYGYTF | TGTGCCTGGAGTCCAGGTCCAGAAGCTAACTATGGCTACACCTTC
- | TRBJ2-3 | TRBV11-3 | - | CASSLGTHADTQYF | TGTGCCAGCAGCTTAGGGACTCACGCAGATACGCAGTATTTT
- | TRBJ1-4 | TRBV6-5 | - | CASSYTQDNEKLFF | TGTGCCAGCAGTTACACACAGGATAATGAAAAACTGTTTTTT
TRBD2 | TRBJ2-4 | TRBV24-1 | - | CATSAGTMSGNIQYF | TGTGCCACCAGTGCCGGGACTATGAGCGGGAACATTCAGTACTTC
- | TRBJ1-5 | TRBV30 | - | CAWSGNSNQPQHF | TGTGCCTGGAGCGGGAATAGCAATCAGCCCCAGCATTTT
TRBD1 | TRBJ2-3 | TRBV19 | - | CASSTPGTGADTQYF | TGTGCCAGTAGTACCCCCGGGACAGGGGCGGATACGCAGTATTTT
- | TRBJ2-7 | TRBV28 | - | CASREPNDYEQYF | TGTGCCAGCAGGGAGCCGAACGACTACGAGCAGTACTTC
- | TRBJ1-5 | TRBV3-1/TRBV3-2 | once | CASSQKGNQPQHF | TGTGCCAGCAGCCAAAAGGGGAATCAGCCCCAGCATTTT
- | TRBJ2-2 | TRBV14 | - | CASSQGHRGELFF | TGTGCCAGCAGCCAGGGCCATCGCGGGGAGCTGTTTTTT
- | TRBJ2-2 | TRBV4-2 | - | CASSQDRTNGGELFF | TGTGCCAGCAGCCAAGATCGTACTAACGGCGGGGAGCTGTTTTTT
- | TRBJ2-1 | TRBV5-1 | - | CASSFSLSNEQFF | TGCGCCAGCAGCTTTTCCTTGTCCAATGAGCAGTTCTTC
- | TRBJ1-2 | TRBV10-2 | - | CASRRYASQKNYGYTF | TGCGCCAGCAGACGATATGCCTCCCAGAAAAACTATGGCTACACCTTC
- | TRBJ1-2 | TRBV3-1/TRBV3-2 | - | CASSPPGGDYGYTF | TGTGCCAGCAGCCCCCCTGGGGGGGACTATGGCTACACCTTC
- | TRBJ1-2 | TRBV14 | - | CASSPGLYGYTF | TGTGCCAGCAGCCCGGGACTTTATGGCTACACCTTC
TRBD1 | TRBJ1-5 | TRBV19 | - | CASRDDRGHGNQPQHF | TGTGCCAGTAGAGACGACAGGGGACATGGCAATCAGCCCCAGCATTTT
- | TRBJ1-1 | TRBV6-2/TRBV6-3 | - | CASSYSIAPERAFF | TGTGCCAGCAGTTACTCGATCGCCCCCGAGAGAGCTTTCTTT
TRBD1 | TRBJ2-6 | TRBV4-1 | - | CASSFVTGGAGANVLTF | TGCGCCAGCAGCTTCGTTACAGGGGGCGCTGGGGCCAACGTCCTGACTTTC
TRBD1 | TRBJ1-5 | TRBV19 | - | CASSIGGTGVKPQHF | TGTGCCAGTAGTATAGGGGGGACAGGGGTCAAGCCCCAGCATTTT
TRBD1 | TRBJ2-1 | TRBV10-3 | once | CAIRSTGGNHNEQFF | TGTGCCATCAGGTCGACAGGGGGAAATCACAATGAGCAGTTCTTC
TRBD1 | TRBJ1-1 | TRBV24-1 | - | CATSDPTDRGKLMNTEAFF | TGTGCCACCAGTGACCCCACTGACAGGGGGAAACTCATGAACACTGAAGCTTTCTTT
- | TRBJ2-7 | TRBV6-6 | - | CASSYSSYEQYF | TGTGCCAGCAGTTATTCATCCTACGAGCAGTACTTC
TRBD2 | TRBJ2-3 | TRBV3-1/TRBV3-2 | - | CASSQGGLAGSTQYF | TGTGCCAGCAGCCAAGGGGGTCTAGCGGGGAGTACGCAGTATTTT
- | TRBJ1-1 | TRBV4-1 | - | CASSPRGFQNTEAFF | TGCGCCAGCAGCCCCAGGGGATTCCAGAACACTGAAGCTTTCTTT
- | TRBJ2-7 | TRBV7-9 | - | CASSYGGVEQYF | TGTGCCAGCAGCTATGGAGGGGTAGAGCAGTACTTC
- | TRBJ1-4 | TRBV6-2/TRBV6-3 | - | CASSYSRLSGEKLFF | TGTGCCAGCAGTTACTCAAGGCTGTCCGGGGAAAAACTGTTTTTT
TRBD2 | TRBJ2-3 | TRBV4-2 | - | CASSHRSGGAGDTQYF | TGTGCCAGCAGCCACCGTAGCGGGGGGGCCGGAGATACGCAGTATTTT
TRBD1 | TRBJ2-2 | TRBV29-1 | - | CSARGTANTGELFF | TGCAGCGCCCGAGGGACAGCGAACACCGGGGAGCTGTTTTTT